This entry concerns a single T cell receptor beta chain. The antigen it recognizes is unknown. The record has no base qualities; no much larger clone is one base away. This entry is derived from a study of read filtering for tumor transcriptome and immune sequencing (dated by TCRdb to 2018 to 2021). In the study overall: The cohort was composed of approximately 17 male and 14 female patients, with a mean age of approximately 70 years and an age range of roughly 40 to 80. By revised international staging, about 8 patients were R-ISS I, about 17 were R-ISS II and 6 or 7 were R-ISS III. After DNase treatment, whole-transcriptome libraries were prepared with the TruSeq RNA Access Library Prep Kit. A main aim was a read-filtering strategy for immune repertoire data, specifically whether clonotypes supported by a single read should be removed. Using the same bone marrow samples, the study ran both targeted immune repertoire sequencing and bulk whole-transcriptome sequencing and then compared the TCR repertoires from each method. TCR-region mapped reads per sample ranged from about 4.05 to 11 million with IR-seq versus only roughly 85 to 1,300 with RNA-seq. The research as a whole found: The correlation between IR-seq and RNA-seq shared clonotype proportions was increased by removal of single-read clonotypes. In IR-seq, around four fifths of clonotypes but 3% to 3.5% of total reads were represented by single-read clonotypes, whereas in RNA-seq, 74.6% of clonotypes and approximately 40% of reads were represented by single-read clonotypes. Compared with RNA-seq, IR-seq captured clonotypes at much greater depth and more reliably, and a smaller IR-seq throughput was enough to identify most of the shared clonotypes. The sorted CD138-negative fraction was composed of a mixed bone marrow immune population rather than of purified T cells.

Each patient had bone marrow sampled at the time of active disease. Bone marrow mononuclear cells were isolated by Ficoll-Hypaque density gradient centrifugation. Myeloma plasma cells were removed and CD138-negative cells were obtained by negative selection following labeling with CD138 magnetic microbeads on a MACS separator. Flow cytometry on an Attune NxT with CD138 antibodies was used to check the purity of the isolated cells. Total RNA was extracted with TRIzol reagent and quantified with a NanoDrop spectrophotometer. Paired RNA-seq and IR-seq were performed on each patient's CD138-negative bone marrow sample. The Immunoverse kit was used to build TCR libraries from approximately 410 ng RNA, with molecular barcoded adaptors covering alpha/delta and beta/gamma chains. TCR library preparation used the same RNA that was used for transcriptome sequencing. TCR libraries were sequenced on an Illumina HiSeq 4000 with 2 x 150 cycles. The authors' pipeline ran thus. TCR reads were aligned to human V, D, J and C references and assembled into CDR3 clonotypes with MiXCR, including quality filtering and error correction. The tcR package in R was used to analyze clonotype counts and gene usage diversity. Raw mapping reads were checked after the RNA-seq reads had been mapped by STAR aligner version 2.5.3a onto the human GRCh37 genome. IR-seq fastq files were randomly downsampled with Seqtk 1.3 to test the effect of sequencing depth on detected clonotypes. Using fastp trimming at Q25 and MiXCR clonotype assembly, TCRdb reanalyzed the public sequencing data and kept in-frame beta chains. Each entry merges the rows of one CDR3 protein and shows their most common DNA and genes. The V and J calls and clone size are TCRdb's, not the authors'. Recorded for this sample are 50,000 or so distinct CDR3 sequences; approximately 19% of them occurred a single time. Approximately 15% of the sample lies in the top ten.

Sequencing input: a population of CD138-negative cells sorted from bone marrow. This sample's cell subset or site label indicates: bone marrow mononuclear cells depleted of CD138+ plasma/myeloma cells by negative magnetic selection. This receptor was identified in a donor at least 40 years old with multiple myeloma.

The nucleotides are TGTGCCTGGACGGGACCTCACAATGAGCAGTTCTTC. The resulting protein is CAWTGPHNEQFF. The chain is made from TRBV30 and TRBJ2-1; the D region is possibly TRBD1 or TRBD2, each matching across 5 bases. The germline V gene encodes CDR1 GTSNPN and CDR2 SVGIG (reference sequence). Counted from cysteine to phenylalanine, this CDR3 has 12 amino acids. The entry retains the CDR3 DNA only, 36 bases that are in frame from base 1. V sheds 4 bases and J sheds 5 bases, leaving 9 bases between their ends.